The 25 T cell receptor beta chains presented below share a single source sample, sequenced in a study of cytomegalovirus exposure and HLA in healthy donors. Both 60 Vbeta primers and 13 Jbeta primers went into the PCR. Some clones are missing from TCRdb's copy, which holds only in-frame ones; the method was immunoSEQ multiplex PCR. The sample comprises some 170,000 clones, approximately 72% of which are singletons, and under 3% rests with the top ten. The sequenced sample was PBMCs. The receptors were sampled from a human donor in good health.

The chain combines TRBV7-8 with TRBJ2-1; 7 nucleotides match TRBD1. This CDR3 has 14 residues. V shed 3 bases and J 5 bases; nucleotides not matched to a gene: 4. CDR1 SGHVS and CDR2 FQNEAQ come from the germline V gene. The CDR3 protein is CASSFGDSDNEQFF. CDR3 sequence (DNA): TGTGCCAGCAGCTTCGGGGACAGCGACAATGAGCAGTTCTTC.

This clone was picked up a small number of times. This rearrangement joins TRBV27 to TRBJ2-3; the D gene is possibly TRBD2 (6 bases). Germline lookup yields CDR1 MNHEY and CDR2 SMNVEV (reference sequence). This CDR3 contains 13 residues. Trimming left V 7 bases short and J 4 bases short, with 12 bases between. The DNA for the CDR3 is TGTGCCAGCACCCGGACTAATGCAGATACGCAGTATTTT. Encoded protein: CASTRTNADTQYF.

The V and J genes are TRBV25-1 and TRBJ2-5; TRBD1 matches at 12 bases. Germline assignment: CDR1 MGHDK and CDR2 SYGVNS. This CDR3 spans 15 amino acids. V lost 6 bases, J lost 5 bases, and 7 bases stayed unmatched. The CDR3 protein is CASSQGTGGGETQYF. CDR3 coding DNA: TGTGCCAGCAGCCAAGGGACAGGGGGCGGGGAGACCCAGTACTTC.

The genes are TRBV30 and TRBJ2-7; 9 nucleotides line up with TRBD1. V was pared by 3 bases and J by 4 bases, with 4 bases of the junction left unmatched. CDR3 size: 13 residues. The germline gives CDR1 GTSNPN, CDR2 SVGIG (reference sequence). The CDR3 loop reads CAWRRDRVYEQYF. The CDR3 region has the DNA TGTGCCTGGAGACGGGACAGGGTTTACGAGCAGTACTTC.

This clone turned up a few times. The V gene is TRBV4-2, the J gene TRBJ1-1; TRBD1 agrees at 7 bases. V gave up 6 bases and J gave up 2 bases; unmatched junction bases: 3. The germline V gene has CDR1 LGHNA and CDR2 YNFKEQ. The CDR3 spans 13 residues. In nucleotides, the CDR3 is TGTGCCAGCAGGGGACAGTCCAACACTGAAGCTTTCTTT. It translates to CASRGQSNTEAFF.

The chain carries TRBV18 and TRBJ1-2; D gene uncertain. CDR3 length: 13 amino acids. Trimming removed 2 bases at V and 4 bases at J, with 8 bases between. Per germline, CDR1 KGHSH and CDR2 LQKENI. CDR3 protein: CASSPEVGYGYTF. The CDR3, as DNA: TGTGCCAGCTCACCAGAGGTGGGCTATGGCTACACCTTC.

V is TRBV4-3 and J is TRBJ2-5; 7 nucleotides line up with TRBD1. The assigned J gene may be wrong: the sequence end matches TRBJ2-7 better. Germline CDR1 is LGHNA and CDR2 is YSLEER. The CDR3 runs 14 residues. The CDR3: CASSYDRVTYEQYF. For the CDR3, the DNA is TGCGCCAGCAGCTATGACAGGGTAACCTACGAGCAGTACTTC.

This clone was counted a few times. The V gene is TRBV5-4, the J gene TRBJ2-7, with 8 nucleotides matching TRBD1. Trimming at V came to 0 bases and at J to 7 bases, leaving 3 bases not matched to a gene. Germline V gives CDR1 SGHNT, CDR2 YYREEE (reference sequence). The CDR3 loop spans 13 amino acids. CDR3 nucleotide sequence: TGTGCCAGCAGCTTGGGGACAGGGCAAGAGCAGTACTTC. Its translation is CASSLGTGQEQYF.

This clone came up a few times. This chain connects TRBV27 to TRBJ2-7; 9 nucleotides agree with TRBD1. In germline, CDR1 is MNHEY, CDR2 SMNVEV (reference sequence). V lost 2 bases to trimming and J lost 3 bases; unmatched junction nucleotides: 8. This CDR3 spans 16 amino acids. The CDR3 DNA sequence: TGTGCCAGCAGTTTAACCCCCGGGACAGGGATCTACGAGCAGTACTTC. This sequence encodes CASSLTPGTGIYEQYF.

The V call is TRBV7-6, the J call TRBJ2-5, with 8 bases aligning to TRBD1. The junction had 7 bases not matched to a gene; V was cut back by 5 bases and J by 5 bases. The CDR3 consists of 14 residues. In germline, CDR1 is SGHVS, CDR2 FNYEAQ. In DNA form, the CDR3 reads TGTGCCAGCAGCCCGGACAGGGAAAGGGAGACCCAGTACTTC. Amino acids: CASSPDRERETQYF.

The rearrangement uses TRBV19 and TRBJ1-6, with 9 bases fitting TRBD1. Germline V lookup: CDR1 LNHDA, CDR2 SQIVND (reference sequence). Unmatched junction bases numbered 8, after V lost 4 bases and J lost 10 bases. There are 15 residues in the CDR3. This CDR3 is CASSTGQGRSSPLHF. The CDR3 bases are TGTGCCAGTAGTACGGGACAGGGAAGGTCGTCACCCCTCCACTTT. The full variable domain, completed using reference TRBV19 and TRBJ1-6, is DGGITQSPKYLFRKEGQNVTLSCEQNLNHDAMYWYRQDPGQGLRLIYYSQIVNDFQKGDIAEGYSVSREKKESFPLTVTSAQKNPTAFYLCASSTGQGRSSPLHFGNGTRLTVT.

This chain uses TRBV9 with TRBJ2-1; 7 positions agree with TRBD2. This CDR3 has 19 residues. Germline V gives CDR1 SGDLS, CDR2 YYNGEE. Trimming at V came to 0 bases and at J to 0 bases, leaving 12 bases not matched to a gene. Here the CDR3 DNA reads TGTGCCAGCAGCGTAGGTGGGGCAGCGGGAATTAGCTCCTACAATGAGCAGTTCTTC. This gives the protein CASSVGGAAGISSYNEQFF.

This chain connects TRBV7-9 to TRBJ1-5; D is ambiguous. CDR3 length: 15 residues. The germline V and J ends were trimmed by 0 bases and 5 bases, with 11 bases remaining between them. CDR1 SEHNR and CDR2 FQNEAQ come from the germline V gene (reference sequence). CDR3 region: CASSLAMADYQPQHF. In nucleotides, the CDR3 is TGTGCCAGCAGCTTAGCCATGGCAGACTATCAGCCCCAGCATTTT.

The chain uses TRBV4-3 and TRBJ1-2; 7 bases agree with TRBD1. The germline gives CDR1 LGHNA, CDR2 YSLEER. V shed 2 bases, J shed 1 base, and the junction held 4 bases outside the gene matches. The CDR3 has 15 residues. The CDR3 loop reads CASSQKGQINYGYTF. DNA for the CDR3: TGCGCCAGCAGCCAAAAGGGACAGATTAACTATGGCTACACCTTC.

The sample holds a few counts of this clone. The chain uses TRBV6-1 and TRBJ1-5; no reliable D call. There are 15 residues in the CDR3. Germline loops: CDR1 MNHNS, CDR2 SASEGT. Trimming cost V 6 bases and J 1 base, with 13 bases left between them. The CDR3 sequence is CASSRLGGSNQPQHF. DNA of the CDR3: TGTGCCAGCAGCCGGTTAGGAGGGAGCAATCAGCCCCAGCATTTT.

The chain couples TRBV7-8 to TRBJ1-6; no clear D. Germline assignment: CDR1 SGHVS and CDR2 FQNEAQ. CDR3 size: 16 residues. V was pared by 3 bases and J by 6 bases, with 15 bases between. The CDR3 protein is CASSLGVGRSNSPLHF. The CDR3 nucleotides read TGTGCCAGCAGCTTGGGCGTAGGGAGGAGTAATTCACCCCTCCACTTT.

The chain couples TRBV6-6 to TRBJ1-5, with 10 nucleotides matching TRBD1. From germline, CDR1 is MNHNY and CDR2 SVGAGI (reference sequence). CDR3 length equals 15 residues. Trimming cost V 4 bases and J 6 bases; bases outside gene matches: 6. CDR3 residues: CASSWDRGQAQPQHF. The DNA of the CDR3 is TGTGCCAGCAGTTGGGACAGGGGTCAGGCTCAGCCCCAGCATTTT.

The chain is built from TRBV19 and TRBJ2-7; TRBD2 matches at 14 bases. With 2 bases clipped from V and 4 bases from J, the junction kept 4 bases outside the gene matches. This CDR3 region has 16 residues. Germline V CDR1 and CDR2: LNHDA, SQIVND (reference sequence). DNA for the CDR3: TGTGCCAGTAGTATATCGGGACTAGCGGGGGATTACGAGCAGTACTTC. Translated, it gives CASSISGLAGDYEQYF. Full variable domain (rest looked up from reference TRBV19 and TRBJ2-7): DGGITQSPKYLFRKEGQNVTLSCEQNLNHDAMYWYRQDPGQGLRLIYYSQIVNDFQKGDIAEGYSVSREKKESFPLTVTSAQKNPTAFYLCASSISGLAGDYEQYFGPGTRLTVT.

The chain recombines TRBV19 with TRBJ2-5, with 11 bases fitting TRBD1. The ends lost 7 bases at V and 4 bases at J; junction bases unmatched: 5. In germline, CDR1 is LNHDA, CDR2 SQIVND (reference sequence). The CDR3 totals 14 residues. This CDR3 is CASTSGTGGETQYF. CDR3 in DNA: TGTGCCAGTACCTCCGGGACAGGGGGAGAGACCCAGTACTTC.

The chain recombines TRBV7-8 with TRBJ1-2; 7 bases align to TRBD1. The length of the CDR3 is 14 residues. Trimming cost V 0 bases and J 4 bases; bases outside gene matches: 2. Germline V gives CDR1 SGHVS, CDR2 FQNEAQ. The CDR3 loop is CASSLAEGAYGYTF. In DNA, the CDR3 is TGTGCCAGCAGCTTAGCGGAGGGGGCCTATGGCTACACCTTC.

This clone was seen only once. In DNA, the CDR3 is TGTGCCAGCAGCTCGCTCCAGGGGCTAATGAACACTGAAGCTTTCTTT. Residues: CASSSLQGLMNTEAFF. V is TRBV5-6 and J is TRBJ1-1; a possible D gene is TRBD1 (6 bases). Between the trimmed V and J ends, which lost 3 bases and 0 bases, there was a span of 15 bases. CDR3 size: 16 residues. Germline V gives CDR1 SGHDT, CDR2 YYEEEE.

The V call is TRBV7-8, the J call TRBJ2-2, with 10 bases that match TRBD2. The CDR3 length is 16 residues. With 4 bases clipped from V and 7 bases from J, the junction kept 9 bases outside the gene matches. Germline CDR1 is SGHVS and CDR2 is FQNEAQ. The CDR3 region is CASSSFRTSGIGELFF. CDR3 nucleotide sequence: TGTGCCAGCAGCTCGTTTAGGACTAGCGGTATCGGGGAGCTGTTTTTT.

This CDR3 reads CASRPQGQGVAKNIQYF. CDR3 bases: TGCGCCAGCAGACCCCAGGGACAGGGGGTAGCCAAAAACATTCAGTACTTC. This chain joins TRBV4-1 and TRBJ2-4; 11 bases are shared with TRBD1. CDR1 and CDR2 from the germline V gene are MGHRA and YSYEKL. The CDR3 contains 17 residues. V gave up 6 bases and J gave up 0 bases; unmatched junction bases: 7.

Points on this clone: One junction end disagrees with the germline gene, perhaps due to a read error. This CDR3 reads CASSLSGTGAEKLFF. The CDR3 nucleotides read TGTGCTAGCAGCTTATCCGGGACAGGGGCTGAAAAACTGTTTTTT. This sequence joins TRBV7-7 and TRBJ1-4, with 10 bases fitting TRBD1. The germline CDR1 and CDR2 sequences are SSHAT and FNYEAQ (reference sequence). The CDR3 has 15 residues.

The rearrangement joins TRBV27 to TRBJ2-3; possibly TRBD1 for D (5 bases). The CDR3 extends over 13 amino acids. CDR1 and CDR2 from the germline V gene are MNHEY and SMNVEV (reference sequence). The ends were cut back, 3 bases at V and 6 bases at J, with 10 bases in the middle. CDR3 in amino acids: CASSLQKGDTQYF. CDR3 sequence (DNA): TGTGCCAGCAGTTTGCAAAAGGGGGATACGCAGTATTTT.